Ten or more counts support the clone carrying this TCR beta chain. The data stem from a study of T cells in Graves' hyperthyroidism and ophthalmopathy. Template material for amplifying TCR beta CDR3 regions consisted of RNA transcripts. Using the HTBI primer set, a first-round RT-PCR was run on the TCR CDR3. Using its own MiXCR run on the multiplex PCR reads, TCRdb lists one record per CDR3 protein. This table holds about 300,000 distinct CDR3 sequences, about 13% found once. Sequencing used blood. The TCR was taken from a woman aged 40 to 50 with Graves' hyperthyroidism.

CDR3 nucleotide sequence: TGTGCCAGCAGTGCTCCGGGAAACCCCTACAATGAGCAGTTCTTC. As protein: CASSAPGNPYNEQFF. This chain joins TRBV25-1 and TRBJ2-1; TRBD2 is a possible D gene (5 bases). Germline-derived CDR1 and CDR2 are MGHDK and SYGVNS. V was trimmed by 4 bases and J by 2 bases, leaving 12 bases between them. The CDR3 covers 15 residues.